The 29 T cell receptor beta chains below come from one sample, sequenced in a study of T cells in tuberculosis (dated by TCRdb to between 2018 and 2020). PBMC were thawed, rested overnight, stained with a GMM-loaded CD1B tetramer, a Live/Dead dye and anti-CD3, and then sorted on a FACS Aria II. C32 glucose monomycolate purified from Rhodococcus equi was loaded onto CD1B tetramers. Library construction relied on the immunoSEQ multiplex PCR assay. In its TCRdb copy, this immuneACCESS table keeps in-frame sequences only and misses some clones. Where compared with another copy, unresolved V genes explain less than half of these, and the others have no known cause. The sample table holds some 90,000 clones, of which roughly 93% were seen once. The ten largest clones represent around 1.8% of the sample. Sequencing was carried out using CD1b-GMM tetramer-negative cells sorted from PBMCs. The sample's cell subset or site label is to be understood as: T cells not binding CD1B-GMM tetramer, sorted from same donor. The receptors derive from an adult woman with latent tuberculosis.

This rearrangement joins TRBV5-5 to TRBJ2-7, with 8 nucleotides matching TRBD2. J was trimmed by 7 bases and V by 0 bases; bases with no gene match: 12. CDR3 length: 16 residues. CDR1 is SGHKS and CDR2 is YYEKEE in the germline V gene (reference sequence). In DNA, the CDR3 is TGTGCCAGCAGCTTGGATGGTAGCGGGGTAACTAAAGAGCAGTACGTC. Its translation: CASSLDGSGVTKEQYV.

This clone was counted once. J is TRBJ1-6 and V is TRBV5-1, with D possibly being TRBD1 (5 bases). The germline V gene encodes CDR1 SGHRS and CDR2 YFSETQ. This CDR3 comprises 14 residues. V lost 4 bases to trimming and J lost 10 bases, with 15 bases between them. The DNA for the CDR3 is TGCGCCAGCAGCCAGGAGGGACGTCGCTCACCCCTCCACTTT. Translating gives CASSQEGRRSPLHF.

This clone has just a few counts. This chain joins TRBV6-5 and TRBJ1-1, with D hard to call. Germline CDR1 is MNHEY and CDR2 is SVGAGI. Deletions cut 0 bases from V and 3 bases from J, with 11 bases between. This CDR3 has 15 amino acids. CDR3 amino acids: CASSYSGLIYTEAFF. The CDR3, as DNA: TGTGCCAGCAGTTACTCGGGCCTAATCTACACTGAAGCTTTCTTT.

V is TRBV5-6 and J is TRBJ1-6, with D uncertain. V was shortened by 0 bases and J by 4 bases, with 5 bases between the two germline ends. CDR1 is SGHDT and CDR2 is YYEEEE in the germline V gene. The CDR3 loop spans 14 amino acids. The CDR3 loop reads CASSLDRYNSPLHF. CDR3 DNA: TGTGCCAGCAGCTTGGACAGATATAATTCACCCCTCCACTTT.

V and J are TRBV9 and TRBJ2-3, with D hard to call. The CDR3 has 14 residues. From germline, CDR1 is SGDLS and CDR2 YYNGEE. V was clipped by 4 bases and J by 0 bases, with 9 bases between them. Written as DNA, the CDR3 is TGTGCCAGCAGCCCCTCCACTAGCACAGATACGCAGTATTTT. Amino acid sequence: CASSPSTSTDTQYF. The whole variable domain, remainder taken from reference TRBV9 and TRBJ2-3, is DSGVTQTPKHLITATGQRVTLRCSPRSGDLSVYWYQQSLDQGLQFLIQYYNGEERAKGNILERFSAQQFPDLHSELNLSSLELGDSALYFCASSPSTSTDTQYFGPGTRLTVL.

This clone was observed once. The J gene is TRBJ1-1, the V gene TRBV5-1; D is undetermined. Per germline, CDR1 SGHRS and CDR2 YFSETQ. The CDR3 loop spans 16 amino acids. The V and J ends lost 0 bases and 0 bases respectively, with 12 bases between them. The CDR3 is CASSLDGLSLNTEAFF. The DNA of the CDR3 is TGCGCCAGCAGCTTGGATGGTCTATCATTGAACACTGAAGCTTTCTTT.

Only a few counts were recorded for this clone. This chain connects TRBV19 to TRBJ1-4, with a tentative D call TRBD1 (5 bases). V shed 4 bases and J shed 8 bases, with 17 bases lying between them. The CDR3 runs to 15 residues. Germline CDR1 reads LNHDA; CDR2 reads SQIVND (reference sequence). The CDR3 DNA reads as TGTGCCAGTAGTAGAGGTCGCGGGGGAGAAGAAAAACTGTTTTTT. Residues: CASSRGRGGEEKLFF. Using reference TRBV19 and TRBJ1-4 for the parts outside the CDR3, the full variable domain is DGGITQSPKYLFRKEGQNVTLSCEQNLNHDAMYWYRQDPGQGLRLIYYSQIVNDFQKGDIAEGYSVSREKKESFPLTVTSAQKNPTAFYLCASSRGRGGEEKLFFGSGTQLSVL.

V gene TRBV6-6 combines with J gene TRBJ2-5, with 11 bases matching TRBD2. CDR1 and CDR2 (germline): MNHNY, SVGAGI (reference sequence). CDR3 size: 15 residues. Trimming took 5 bases from V and 5 from J; bases not matched to a gene: 7. The CDR3 bases are TGTGCCAGCAGTACAATAGCGGGGGGGCAGGAGACCCAGTACTTC. Protein product: CASSTIAGGQETQYF.

The CDR3 loop reads CASSDPSGGRGETQYF. CDR3 nucleotides: TGTGCCAGCAGTGATCCTAGCGGGGGGAGAGGAGAGACCCAGTACTTC. The rearrangement uses TRBV25-1 and TRBJ2-5, with 11 bases fitting TRBD2. With V trimmed by 3 bases and J by 4 bases, 7 bases remained unmatched. This CDR3 comprises 16 residues. Germline assignment: CDR1 MGHDK and CDR2 SYGVNS.

The chain couples TRBV6-5 to TRBJ1-5, with D tentatively TRBD1 (5 bases). The CDR3 loop spans 13 amino acids. Germline V gene lookup returns CDR1 MNHEY and CDR2 SVGAGI. Trimming left V 7 bases short and J 5 bases short, with 12 bases between. The CDR3, as DNA: TGTGCCAGCAAAACGGGAGGGGATCAGCCCCAGCATTTT. Protein product: CASKTGGDQPQHF.

This chain connects TRBV19 to TRBJ1-5, with a weak D call TRBD1 (5 bases). V was shortened by 7 bases and J by 6 bases, with 22 bases between the two germline ends. The CDR3 contains 16 residues. CDR1 and CDR2 from the germline V gene are LNHDA and SQIVND (reference sequence). For the CDR3, the DNA is TGTGCCAGTAACCTCAGGAGTGGGGCCCCTGTTCAGCCCCAGCATTTT. Its translation: CASNLRSGAPVQPQHF.

Only one count was recorded for this clone. The J gene is TRBJ2-2, the V gene TRBV18; TRBD2 aligns across 13 bases. Germline loops: CDR1 KGHSH, CDR2 LQKENI. Trimming took 3 bases from V and 2 from J; bases not matched to a gene: 9. The CDR3 runs 19 residues. This chain's CDR3 is CASSPLGLAGASNTGELFF. The DNA of the CDR3 is TGTGCCAGCTCACCCCTAGGACTAGCGGGGGCCTCTAACACCGGGGAGCTGTTTTTT.

The genes are TRBV5-1 and TRBJ2-2; 8 bases are a match to TRBD1. Trimming at V came to 0 bases and at J to 6 bases, leaving 7 bases not matched to a gene. The CDR3 is made up of 16 amino acids. Per germline, CDR1 SGHRS and CDR2 YFSETQ. The CDR3 spells CASSLEPGGRAGELFF. For the CDR3, the DNA is TGCGCCAGCAGCTTGGAGCCAGGGGGCCGGGCCGGGGAGCTGTTTTTT.

V usage is TRBV29-1 and J usage is TRBJ2-4, with D uncertain. Germline assignment: CDR1 SQVTM and CDR2 ANQGSEA. V was cut by 0 bases and J by 6 bases, with 18 bases left in between. CDR3 length: 16 residues. In DNA form, the CDR3 reads TGCAGCGTTGAAGATCGGAGTAAATCATATGGAAACATTCAGTACTTC. It codes for CSVEDRSKSYGNIQYF.

This sequence joins TRBV28 and TRBJ1-2; D is ambiguous. V was shortened by 2 bases and J by 3 bases, with 4 bases between the two germline ends. CDR1 and CDR2 (germline): MDHEN, SYDVKM. CDR3 length: 12 residues. In nucleotides, the CDR3 is TGTGCCAGCAGTTTACGGGACTATGGCTACACCTTC. Its protein is CASSLRDYGYTF.

V usage is TRBV6-5 and J usage is TRBJ1-2; D perhaps matches TRBD1 (6 bases). Trimming shortened V by 7 bases and J by 4 bases, and 10 bases separated the two germline ends. Germline CDR1 is MNHEY and CDR2 is SVGAGI. The CDR3 consists of 12 residues. The CDR3 region has the DNA TGTGCCAGCAAGACAGGAGGCTATGGCTACACCTTC. Translated, it gives CASKTGGYGYTF.

The genes are TRBV30 and TRBJ1-2; 7 positions agree with TRBD1. Germline assignment: CDR1 GTSNPN and CDR2 SVGIG (reference sequence). The CDR3 is 16 amino acids. Trimming at V came to 3 bases and at J to 7 bases, leaving 17 bases not matched to a gene. CDR3 sequence reads: CAWSASRQGERAGYTF. DNA of the CDR3: TGTGCCTGGAGCGCTTCGCGTCAGGGGGAAAGGGCTGGCTACACCTTC.

The chain carries TRBV18 and TRBJ2-7; 10 nucleotides agree with TRBD1. CDR1 is KGHSH and CDR2 is LQKENI in the germline V gene. V shed 4 bases, J shed 1 base, and the junction held 10 bases outside the gene matches. The CDR3 is 17 amino acids. Here the CDR3 DNA reads TGTGCCAGCTCACACTCCCGGACAGGGGGGGCATCCTACGAGCAGTACTTC. This codes for CASSHSRTGGASYEQYF.

J is TRBJ2-7 and V is TRBV7-2; weak D call: TRBD1 (6 bases). Germline CDR1 SGHTA, CDR2 FQGNSA. This CDR3 comprises 13 residues. The germline V and J ends were trimmed by 6 bases and 2 bases, with 11 bases remaining between them. The DNA for the CDR3 is TGTGCCAGCAGTCTAAGGGGGACCTACGAGCAGTACTTC. This translates into CASSLRGTYEQYF.

This clone was recorded only once. The chain couples TRBV6-5 to TRBJ2-5, with 8 bases fitting TRBD1. Per the germline V gene, CDR1 is MNHEY and CDR2 is SVGAGI. The CDR3 runs 15 residues. V trimming: 3 bases; J trimming: 5 bases; junction bases outside the gene matches: 8. CDR3 amino acids: CASSYSTGVGETQYF. CDR3 in DNA: TGTGCCAGCAGTTATTCGACAGGGGTTGGGGAGACCCAGTACTTC.

This chain joins TRBV15 and TRBJ2-1; D remains unclear. Trimming stripped 0 bases from V and 5 bases from J, with 11 bases between. The CDR3 runs to 15 residues. In germline, CDR1 is LNHNV, CDR2 YYDKDF (reference sequence). The DNA of the CDR3 is TGTGCCACCAGCAGAGATCTTCAGTTAAACAATGAGCAGTTCTTC. Translation gives CATSRDLQLNNEQFF.

This clone showed up just once. V usage is TRBV6-5 and J usage is TRBJ1-2; no firm D call. The CDR3 loop spans 13 amino acids. With 2 bases removed from V and 7 bases from J, the gap between germline ends came to 11 bases. In germline, CDR1 is MNHEY, CDR2 SVGAGI. The chain's CDR3 is CASSYDTGSGYTF. The CDR3 DNA reads as TGTGCCAGCAGTTACGACACGGGGAGTGGCTACACCTTC.

V usage is TRBV7-8 and J usage is TRBJ1-4; TRBD1 might be the D (5 bases). Looked up from germline, CDR1 is SGHVS and CDR2 is FQNEAQ. Trimming stripped 5 bases from V and 8 bases from J, with 18 bases between. This CDR3 region has 15 residues. This CDR3 reads CASSPRRVKGEKLFF. The CDR3 bases are TGTGCCAGCAGCCCAAGACGGGTTAAGGGGGAAAAACTGTTTTTT.

This rearrangement joins TRBV18 to TRBJ2-3, with 9 positions matching TRBD2. V gave up 1 base and J gave up 2 bases; unmatched junction bases: 4. Germline V CDR1 and CDR2: KGHSH, LQKENI. The CDR3 covers 16 residues. DNA of the CDR3: TGTGCCAGCTCACCACTTAGCGGGGGACCCACAGATACGCAGTATTTT. Its translation: CASSPLSGGPTDTQYF.

The CDR3 spells CASSSRGANTEAFF. The CDR3 region has the DNA TGCGCCAGCAGCAGTCGTGGGGCGAACACTGAAGCTTTCTTT. The rearrangement uses TRBV4-1 and TRBJ1-1, with D maybe TRBD1 (5 bases). Between the trimmed V and J ends, which lost 5 bases and 1 base, there was a span of 11 bases. The germline CDR1 and CDR2 sequences are MGHRA and YSYEKL. The CDR3 runs to 14 residues.

The genes are TRBV27 and TRBJ2-3; 8 bases line up with TRBD2. The CDR3 totals 15 residues. V was clipped by 9 bases and J by 2 bases; unmatched bases: 10. Germline V CDR1 and CDR2: MNHEY, SMNVEV (reference sequence). This chain's CDR3 is CASWAGGHYTDTQYF. The CDR3 DNA follows: TGTGCCAGTTGGGCGGGGGGCCATTACACAGATACGCAGTATTTT.

This clone has more than one count but fewer than ten. The chain recombines TRBV19 with TRBJ2-7, with 8 bases matching TRBD2. V lost 3 bases, J lost 6 bases, and 7 bases stayed unmatched. Germline V CDR1 and CDR2: LNHDA, SQIVND (reference sequence). The CDR3 sequence is 14 residues long. CDR3 region: CASSMGGGPLEQYF. DNA of the CDR3: TGTGCCAGTAGTATGGGCGGGGGGCCCCTCGAGCAGTACTTC.

The table lists this clone with a few counts. This chain links TRBV19 with TRBJ1-6; D remains unclear. The V end was cut by 7 bases, the J end by 8 bases, with 12 bases between. CDR1 LNHDA and CDR2 SQIVND come from the germline V gene (reference sequence). The CDR3 loop spans 13 amino acids. The CDR3 sequence: CASKQSFDSPLHF. The CDR3 nucleotides are TGTGCCAGTAAACAGAGTTTCGATTCACCCCTCCACTTT. The complete variable domain, with remaining parts taken from reference TRBV19 and TRBJ1-6, reads DGGITQSPKYLFRKEGQNVTLSCEQNLNHDAMYWYRQDPGQGLRLIYYSQIVNDFQKGDIAEGYSVSREKKESFPLTVTSAQKNPTAFYLCASKQSFDSPLHFGNGTRLTVT.

The V call is TRBV4-1, the J call TRBJ1-6; no definite D call. Between the trimmed V and J ends, which lost 0 bases and 14 bases, there was a span of 8 bases. This CDR3 has 12 amino acids. Germline loops: CDR1 MGHRA, CDR2 YSYEKL. The CDR3 nucleotides are TGCGCCAGCAGCCAAGATTTTCAGGCCCTCCACTTT. Translated: CASSQDFQALHF.